These T cell receptor beta chains were read from a single sample in a study of CD8+ T cells in alopecia areata. Assay used: immunoSEQ multiplex PCR; TCRdb lists only in-frame clones, some missing. The table has just over 150,000 clones, 50% to 65% seen once. This specimen consisted of CD8+ T cells sorted from blood, obtained at week 0. These TCRs come from a human donor with alopecia areata. Each CDR3 is given with its conserved first and last residue. Fields, in order: clone size, V gene, D gene, J gene, CDR3 DNA, CDR3 protein. A D gene is named only where the DNA matches it firmly. Some rows have no size entry. The others give once, few or many, or a class for an expanded clone.

clone_size: .
v_call: TRBV2
d_call: TRBD2
j_call: TRBJ2-1
cdr3_nt: TGTGCCAGCAGAGGGACTAGCGGGAGTTACAATGAGCAGTTCTTC
cdr3_aa: CASRGTSGSYNEQFF

clone_size: .
v_call: TRBV9
d_call: .
j_call: TRBJ2-5
cdr3_nt: TGTGCCAGCAGCGCTGCCTCGGACAGAAACCAAGAGACCCAGTACTTC
cdr3_aa: CASSAASDRNQETQYF

clone_size: .
v_call: TRBV2
d_call: TRBD1
j_call: TRBJ1-1
cdr3_nt: TGTGCCAGCAGTCTTAGACAGGGATTGAACACTGAAGCTTTCTTT
cdr3_aa: CASSLRQGLNTEAFF

clone_size: .
v_call: TRBV11-1
d_call: .
j_call: TRBJ1-5
cdr3_nt: TGTGCCAGCAGCTTACGAGAGGCATTAAATCAGCCCCAGCATTTT
cdr3_aa: CASSLREALNQPQHF

clone_size: few
v_call: TRBV25-1
d_call: .
j_call: TRBJ1-4
cdr3_nt: TGTGCCAGCATCGAGGTCGCAGGTGAAAAACTGTTTTTT
cdr3_aa: CASIEVAGEKLFF

clone_size: few
v_call: TRBV4-3
d_call: .
j_call: TRBJ2-7
cdr3_nt: TGCGCCAGCAGCCCCGGGCCTGGGGACTACGAGCAGTACTTC
cdr3_aa: CASSPGPGDYEQYF

clone_size: few
v_call: TRBV4-1
d_call: .
j_call: TRBJ2-2
cdr3_nt: TGCGCCAGCAGCCAAGGAGGTGACACCGGGGAGCTGTTTTTT
cdr3_aa: CASSQGGDTGELFF

clone_size: once
v_call: TRBV4-3
d_call: .
j_call: TRBJ1-5
cdr3_nt: TGCGCCAGCAGCCAAGAGTCCAATCAGCCCCAGCATTTT
cdr3_aa: CASSQESNQPQHF

clone_size: .
v_call: TRBV11-2
d_call: TRBD1
j_call: TRBJ2-7
cdr3_nt: TGTGCCAGCAGCCCCAGACAGGGATCCTACGAGCAGTACTTC
cdr3_aa: CASSPRQGSYEQYF

clone_size: .
v_call: TRBV23-1
d_call: TRBD1
j_call: TRBJ2-4
cdr3_nt: TGCGCCAGCAGTCACCCCGGGACAGCCAGAGACAAAGCCAAAAACATTCAGTACTTC
cdr3_aa: CASSHPGTARDKAKNIQYF

clone_size: .
v_call: TRBV29-1
d_call: TRBD1
j_call: TRBJ1-4
cdr3_nt: TGCAGCGTCGTTGCAGGGGGCAATGAAAAACTGTTTTTT
cdr3_aa: CSVVAGGNEKLFF

clone_size: many
v_call: TRBV11-3
d_call: .
j_call: TRBJ1-5
cdr3_nt: TGTGCCAGCAGCTTAAGTCCATCTCAGCCCCAGCATTTT
cdr3_aa: CASSLSPSQPQHF

clone_size: .
v_call: TRBV29-1
d_call: .
j_call: TRBJ2-7
cdr3_nt: TGCAGCGTGACTACCCACGAGCAGTACTTC
cdr3_aa: CSVTTHEQYF

clone_size: .
v_call: TRBV10-1
d_call: .
j_call: TRBJ1-2
cdr3_nt: TGCGCCAGCAGTGGACAGGACAACTATGGCTACACCTTC
cdr3_aa: CASSGQDNYGYTF

clone_size: .
v_call: TRBV29-1
d_call: .
j_call: TRBJ2-6
cdr3_nt: TGCAGCGTCCTCGGGTTCTCTGGGGCCAACGTCCTGACTTTC
cdr3_aa: CSVLGFSGANVLTF

clone_size: .
v_call: TRBV4-3
d_call: TRBD2
j_call: TRBJ2-3
cdr3_nt: TGCGCCAGCAGCCAAGCGCTAGCGGGGGACCTTTGGGTGCAGTATTTT
cdr3_aa: CASSQALAGDLWVQYF